The 24 T cell receptor beta chains listed next were all sequenced from one sample in a study of blood T cell repertoires in COVID-19. Libraries were prepared by immunoSEQ multiplex PCR; TCRdb keeps only in-frame clonotypes and omits some of them. The table shows some 47,000 clones, with about 82% occurring only once. Material: peripheral blood. The receptors come from a woman aged 55-70 years with acute or convalescent COVID-19.

This CDR3 is CASSPDLRDIVFGTGELFF. The CDR3 nucleotides read TGTGCCAGCAGCCCTGATCTCCGGGACATCGTTTTTGGCACCGGGGAGCTGTTTTTT. This chain links TRBV5-4 with TRBJ2-2, with a possible D match to TRBD1 (6 bases). This CDR3 has 19 residues. Germline loops: CDR1 SGHNT, CDR2 YYREEE (reference sequence). Trimming shortened V by 4 bases and J by 4 bases, and 26 bases separated the two germline ends.

The chain uses TRBV7-2 and TRBJ2-5; D might be TRBD1 (5 bases). The CDR3 runs 14 residues. V was pared by 3 bases and J by 3 bases, with 11 bases between. The germline V gene has CDR1 SGHTA and CDR2 FQGNSA. The CDR3 nucleotides read TGTGCCAGCAGCTTCGGTGACAGAAAAGAGACCCAGTACTTC. Protein: CASSFGDRKETQYF.

V is TRBV9 and J is TRBJ1-2; TRBD1 matches 10 bases. The length of the CDR3 is 16 residues. V lost 4 bases and J lost 8; bases outside the gene matches: 14. Germline loops: CDR1 SGDLS, CDR2 YYNGEE. The chain's CDR3 is CASSSYPFGTGEGYTF. DNA of the CDR3: TGTGCCAGCAGCTCCTACCCCTTCGGGACAGGGGAAGGCTACACCTTC.

The J gene is TRBJ1-4, the V gene TRBV5-6; 7 bases agree with TRBD1. CDR1 is SGHDT, CDR2 YYEEEE, per germline. This CDR3 is built from 14 residues. V dropped 5 bases and J dropped 7; count of bases not matched to a gene: 8. This chain's CDR3 is CASSPGQTGEKLFF. The DNA of the CDR3 is TGTGCCAGCAGTCCGGGACAGACGGGTGAAAAACTGTTTTTT.

The V gene is TRBV5-8, the J gene TRBJ1-1, with D perhaps matching TRBD1 (5 bases). The CDR3 sequence is 14 residues long. CDR1 and CDR2 from the germline V gene are SGHTS and YDEGEE. V lost 4 bases and J lost 4, with 14 bases in between. In nucleotides, the CDR3 is TGTGCCAGCAGCGGAGGGGTTTCTAGCACTGAAGCTTTCTTT. Protein: CASSGGVSSTEAFF.

J is TRBJ2-3 and V is TRBV28; D gene ambiguous. In germline, CDR1 is MDHEN, CDR2 SYDVKM. The CDR3 has 15 residues. With 6 bases removed from V and 2 bases from J, the gap between germline ends came to 15 bases. CDR3 in DNA: TGTGCCAGCAGCGGGTACCGAGTACTCACAGATACGCAGTATTTT. The encoded protein is CASSGYRVLTDTQYF.

The chain recombines TRBV4-2 with TRBJ1-3; 7 bases match TRBD1. CDR3 length equals 18 residues. Germline loops: CDR1 LGHNA, CDR2 YNFKEQ. The J segment lost 1 base and the V segment lost 3 bases, leaving 12 bases of the junction unmatched. The CDR3 sequence is CASSQERNRGLSGNTIYF. The CDR3 DNA sequence: TGTGCCAGCAGCCAGGAGAGGAACAGGGGATTGTCTGGAAACACCATATATTTT.

This clone was counted only a few times. This chain uses TRBV5-4 with TRBJ2-7; D is perhaps TRBD1 (6 bases). The CDR3 is 14 residues long. Germline CDR1 and CDR2: SGHNT and YYREEE (reference sequence). The germline V and J ends were trimmed by 0 bases and 2 bases, with 9 bases remaining between them. CDR3 sequence reads: CASSLGTDTYEQYF. The CDR3 nucleotides are TGTGCCAGCAGCTTGGGGACAGATACCTACGAGCAGTACTTC. The full variable domain, rest sourced from reference TRBV5-4 and TRBJ2-7, is ETGVTQSPTHLIKTRGQQVTLRCSSQSGHNTVSWYQQALGQGPQFIFQYYREEENGRGNFPPRFSGLQFPNYSSELNVNALELDDSALYLCASSLGTDTYEQYFGPGTRLTVT.

This clone was seen a single time. The rearrangement links TRBV30 to TRBJ2-4; TRBD1 matches at 8 bases. The CDR3 is 15 residues long. Germline V CDR1 and CDR2: GTSNPN, SVGIG (reference sequence). The V segment lost 3 bases and the J segment 0 bases; nucleotides outside the gene matches: 4. The CDR3 DNA is TGTGCCTGGAGGGGACAGGCTATAGCCAAAAACATTCAGTACTTC. This encodes CAWRGQAIAKNIQYF.

The rearrangement links TRBV7-8 to TRBJ1-6, with D maybe TRBD1 (5 bases). The germline gives CDR1 SGHVS, CDR2 FQNEAQ. Trimming took off 5 bases at V and 7 bases at J, with 12 bases between the two ends. The CDR3 has 14 amino acids. The CDR3: CASSRDRSNSPLHF. CDR3 in DNA: TGTGCCAGCAGCCGCGACAGATCGAATTCACCCCTCCACTTT.

J is TRBJ1-5 and V is TRBV5-1; no clear D. Germline V gives CDR1 SGHRS, CDR2 YFSETQ. The CDR3 is 14 amino acids. V lost 4 bases and J lost 6, with 14 bases in between. The chain's CDR3 is CASSPEGPGQPQHF. CDR3 DNA: TGCGCCAGCAGCCCCGAGGGTCCCGGTCAGCCCCAGCATTTT. Full variable domain (missing parts from reference TRBV5-1 and TRBJ1-5): KAGVTQTPRYLIKTRGQQVTLSCSPISGHRSVSWYQQTPGQGLQFLFEYFSETQRNKGNFPGRFSGRQFSNSRSEMNVSTLELGDSALYLCASSPEGPGQPQHFGDGTRLSIL.

The chain links TRBV3-1 (or the pseudogene TRBV3-2) to TRBJ1-6, with TRBD1 as a possible D gene (6 bases). Germline-derived CDR1 and CDR2 are LGHDT and YNNKEL (reference sequence). The CDR3 is made up of 16 amino acids. Trimming took off 4 bases at V and 9 bases at J, with 19 bases between the two ends. The CDR3 coding sequence is TGTGCCAGCAGCCCCTGGAGCGGGACATCTTTTTCACCCCTCCACTTT. This encodes CASSPWSGTSFSPLHF.

V gene TRBV30 combines with J gene TRBJ1-1; TRBD1 agrees at 10 bases. This CDR3 has 15 amino acids. Germline values: CDR1 GTSNPN, CDR2 SVGIG (reference sequence). V was pared by 1 base and J by 11 bases, with 13 bases of the junction left unmatched. CDR3 bases: TGTGCCTGGAGTGCAACGACAGGGGGCACGCTTCGTGCTTTCTTT. Translation: CAWSATTGGTLRAFF.

The chain is built from TRBV2 and TRBJ1-1, with 11 bases lining up with TRBD1. Trimming removed 6 bases from V and 0 bases from J; junction bases left unmatched: 18. The CDR3 contains 20 residues. Germline loops: CDR1 SNHLY, CDR2 FYNNEI. CDR3 protein: CASRAVPGQGGVRMNTEAFF. The CDR3 coding sequence is TGTGCCAGCAGGGCTGTCCCGGGACAGGGGGGTGTGCGCATGAACACTGAAGCTTTCTTT.

This CDR3 is CASSQVSGSTNIQYF. CDR3 DNA: TGTGCCAGCAGCCAAGTTTCCGGGAGCACGAACATTCAGTACTTC. The chain combines TRBV3-1 (or the pseudogene TRBV3-2) with TRBJ2-4; perhaps TRBD2 as D (6 bases). Germline CDR1 reads LGHDT; CDR2 reads YNNKEL (reference sequence). This CDR3 spans 15 amino acids. Deletions cut 1 base from V and 7 bases from J, with 14 bases between.

In this sample, this clone turned up once. The chain recombines TRBV5-4 with TRBJ2-4; 7 bases are a match to TRBD1. The CDR3 runs 14 residues. The V gene's germline CDR1 is SGHNT and CDR2 YYREEE (reference sequence). The V gene end was trimmed by 4 bases and the J gene end by 7 bases; junction bases not matched to a gene: 8. Here the CDR3 reads CASSQGQPLNIQYF. CDR3 DNA: TGTGCCAGCAGCCAGGGACAGCCTTTGAACATTCAGTACTTC.

This clone was seen once. The genes are TRBV4-1 and TRBJ2-7, with TRBD2 matching 10 bases. V dropped 5 bases and J dropped 4; count of bases not matched to a gene: 2. Germline CDR1 and CDR2: MGHRA and YSYEKL. CDR3 length: 13 amino acids. This CDR3 is CASSGTSAYEQYF. The CDR3 DNA reads TGCGCCAGCAGCGGGACTAGCGCGTACGAGCAGTACTTC.

This chain uses TRBV7-2 with TRBJ1-5; no clear D gene. Trimming took off 2 bases at V and 3 bases at J, with 5 bases between the two ends. The length of the CDR3 is 13 residues. The germline CDR1 and CDR2 sequences are SGHTA and FQGNSA. For the CDR3, the DNA is TGTGCCAGCAGCTTACGTTCCAATCAGCCCCAGCATTTT. As protein: CASSLRSNQPQHF.

The chain has TRBV2 and TRBJ2-2; 10 nucleotides agree with TRBD1. Germline CDR1 is SNHLY and CDR2 is FYNNEI. This CDR3 spans 16 amino acids. Trimming took 3 bases from V and 2 from J; bases not matched to a gene: 3. The chain's CDR3 is CASSDDRGRNTGELFF. In DNA, the CDR3 is TGTGCCAGCAGTGACGACAGGGGGCGTAACACCGGGGAGCTGTTTTTT.

The V call is TRBV18, the J call TRBJ2-7, with a weak D call TRBD1 (5 bases). The CDR3 is 15 amino acids. The ends were cut back, 6 bases at V and 2 bases at J, with 17 bases in the middle. Germline assignment: CDR1 KGHSH and CDR2 LQKENI. The CDR3, as DNA: TGTGCCAGCTCCCCAGGCCCAGGGTCCACCTACGAGCAGTACTTC. It encodes CASSPGPGSTYEQYF. Full variable domain (rest looked up from reference TRBV18 and TRBJ2-7): NAGVMQNPRHLVRRRGQEARLRCSPMKGHSHVYWYRQLPEEGLKFMVYLQKENIIDESGMPKERFSAEFPKEGPSILRIQQVVRGDSAAYFCASSPGPGSTYEQYFGPGTRLTVT.

This chain joins TRBV5-6 and TRBJ1-4, with TRBD1 as a possible D gene (5 bases). Germline V gene lookup returns CDR1 SGHDT and CDR2 YYEEEE. V lost 5 bases and J 8 bases, leaving 16 bases between the germline ends. The CDR3 covers 14 residues. For the CDR3, the DNA is TGTGCCAGCAGAAGCCAGACAGACGGGGAAAAACTGTTTTTT. Amino acid sequence: CASRSQTDGEKLFF.

The chain has TRBV2 and TRBJ2-3, with 11 nucleotides matching TRBD2. The CDR3 has 15 amino acids. Trimming removed 3 bases from V and 7 bases from J; junction bases left unmatched: 6. Per germline, CDR1 SNHLY and CDR2 FYNNEI. Written as DNA, the CDR3 is TGTGCCAGCAGTGACGTAGCGGGGGGGCCATATACGCAGTATTTT. Its translation: CASSDVAGGPYTQYF.

This clone showed up just a few times. V gene TRBV6-5 combines with J gene TRBJ1-4; maybe TRBD1 (5 bases). CDR1 and CDR2 (germline): MNHEY, SVGAGI. This CDR3 has 15 amino acids. V dropped 7 bases and J dropped 0 bases, with 12 bases sitting between them. DNA for the CDR3: TGTGCCAGCACCCCGACAGCCACAACTAATGAAAAACTGTTTTTT. This encodes CASTPTATTNEKLFF.

The rearrangement uses TRBV7-9 and TRBJ2-1, with TRBD2 matching 10 bases. V was pared by 3 bases and J by 5 bases, with 1 base of the junction left unmatched. CDR3 length: 14 residues. Germline V lookup: CDR1 SEHNR, CDR2 FQNEAQ (reference sequence). The CDR3 loop is CASSFGTSDNEQFF. The CDR3 bases are TGTGCCAGCAGCTTCGGGACTAGCGACAATGAGCAGTTCTTC. Complete variable domain (other parts from reference TRBV7-9 and TRBJ2-1): DTGVSQNPRHKITKRGQNVTFRCDPISEHNRLYWYRQTLGQGPEFLTYFQNEAQLEKSRLLSDRFSAERPKGSFSTLEIQRTEQGDSAMYLCASSFGTSDNEQFFGPGTRLTVL.